This entry lists 15 T cell receptor beta chains sequenced from one sample in a study of cytomegalovirus exposure and HLA in healthy donors (dated by TCRdb to 2016 to 2017). The library was generated by the immunoSEQ multiplex PCR assay. A mixture of 60 forward primers for TCR Vbeta segments and 13 reverse primers for TCR Jbeta segments was used in the multiplex PCR. Held by TCRdb, this immuneACCESS table contains in-frame sequences only and omits some clones. Under half of the omission traces to an unresolved V gene where checked; the cause of the rest is unknown. Across this sample there are 150,000 to 200,000 clones, with 75% to 85% seen only once. 1.2% to 1.5% of the sample belongs to the ten largest clones. Sequenced material: PBMCs. These receptors were taken from a woman aged 25 to 39 in good health and CMV-seropositive.

V and J are TRBV28 and TRBJ1-1; D remains unclear. CDR1 and CDR2 from the germline V gene are MDHEN and SYDVKM. The CDR3 extends over 15 amino acids. Deletions cut 5 bases from V and 2 bases from J, with 15 bases between. CDR3 DNA sequence: TGTGCCAGCAGTCCGCCGGGATCATTAAACACTGAAGCTTTCTTT. This translates into CASSPPGSLNTEAFF.

This chain connects TRBV4-1 to TRBJ2-7, with D perhaps TRBD1 (5 bases). The V gene's germline CDR1 is MGHRA and CDR2 YSYEKL. The CDR3 is 13 residues long. Deletions cut 1 base from V and 3 bases from J, with 7 bases between. The CDR3 DNA reads TGCGCCAGCAGCCAAGGACAGCTCTACGAGCAGTACTTC. Amino acids: CASSQGQLYEQYF.

The chain combines TRBV2 with TRBJ1-2; D unclear. V lost 4 bases, J lost 8 bases, and 8 bases lay in between. CDR3 length: 11 amino acids. CDR1 and CDR2 (germline): SNHLY, FYNNEI. The CDR3 region has the DNA TGTGCCAGCAGTGTGGACTTGGGCTACACCTTC. It translates to CASSVDLGYTF.

V is TRBV11-3 and J is TRBJ2-7; D is unclear. Germline loops: CDR1 SGHNT, CDR2 YENEEA. Trimming took off 6 bases at V and 0 bases at J, with 12 bases between the two ends. This CDR3 region has 14 residues. CDR3 sequence: CASSEVRSSYEQYF. The CDR3 bases are TGTGCCAGCAGTGAGGTACGGAGCTCCTACGAGCAGTACTTC.

The CDR3 spells CASSIGTESEKLFF. The CDR3 DNA reads TGTGCCAGCAGTATCGGGACAGAAAGTGAAAAACTGTTTTTT. J is TRBJ1-4 and V is TRBV2, with 7 bases that match TRBD1. The V gene end was trimmed by 5 bases and the J gene end by 7 bases; junction bases not matched to a gene: 7. The CDR3 runs 14 residues. Per germline, CDR1 SNHLY and CDR2 FYNNEI.

V usage is TRBV19 and J usage is TRBJ1-4, with a weak D call TRBD1 (6 bases). From germline, CDR1 is LNHDA and CDR2 SQIVND (reference sequence). The germline V and J ends were trimmed by 9 bases and 12 bases, with 26 bases remaining between them. The length of the CDR3 is 15 residues. This CDR3 reads CARPRGPSGVGELFF. CDR3 bases: TGTGCCAGACCCAGAGGTCCTTCAGGGGTGGGGGAACTGTTTTTT.

The chain uses TRBV9 and TRBJ2-6; 9 bases are shared with TRBD1. The germline CDR1 and CDR2 sequences are SGDLS and YYNGEE. This CDR3 comprises 17 residues. V shed 6 bases and J 0 bases; nucleotides not matched to a gene: 7. Written as DNA, the CDR3 is TGTGCCAGCACCCCGGGACAGGGCAGCTCTGGGGCCAACGTCCTGACTTTC. Residues: CASTPGQGSSGANVLTF.

The CDR3: CASSSTFGGGETTKKHYEQYF. The CDR3 DNA reads TGCGCCAGCAGCTCCACATTCGGGGGGGGCGAAACTACCAAGAAGCACTACGAGCAGTACTTC. The chain carries TRBV5-1 and TRBJ2-7, with TRBD2 identical over 8 bases. This CDR3 contains 21 residues. After removal of 3 bases from V and 3 bases from J, the junction contained 26 bases not matched to a gene. The germline CDR1 and CDR2 sequences are SGHRS and YFSETQ.

The chain employs TRBV27 and TRBJ1-5, with 8 bases aligning to TRBD1. Per germline, CDR1 MNHEY and CDR2 SMNVEV (reference sequence). The ends lost 9 bases at V and 2 bases at J; junction bases unmatched: 12. The CDR3 is made up of 16 amino acids. In DNA, the CDR3 is TGTGCCAGTAGCCCGACAGGGGCCAGCCGCAATCAGCCCCAGCATTTT. As protein: CASSPTGASRNQPQHF.

This clone appeared a few times. J is TRBJ1-4 and V is TRBV2; weak D call: TRBD1 (5 bases). The germline V gene encodes CDR1 SNHLY and CDR2 FYNNEI. Trimming pared 11 bases from V and 1 base from J, leaving 20 bases between. This CDR3 is 16 amino acids long. The DNA of the CDR3 is TGTGCCGCCTCGACGGCCAGGGCGAGAACTAATGAAAAACTGTTTTTT. Protein sequence: CAASTARARTNEKLFF.

This rearrangement joins TRBV5-1 to TRBJ2-3; a weak D match, TRBD1 (6 bases). The V end lost 7 bases, the J end lost 0 bases, and 18 bases lay between the germline ends. Germline loops: CDR1 SGHRS, CDR2 YFSETQ. CDR3 size: 16 residues. The CDR3 here is CASSKTPGVSTDTQYF. The CDR3 region has the DNA TGCGCCAGCTCCAAAACGCCAGGGGTGAGCACAGATACGCAGTATTTT.

The rearrangement links TRBV6-5 to TRBJ2-2; 7 nucleotides line up with TRBD2. The CDR3 length is 15 residues. Germline values: CDR1 MNHEY, CDR2 SVGAGI. Germline trimming cut 6 bases from V and 2 bases from J; bases unmatched to any gene: 6. This CDR3 is CASRGGVQNTGELFF. The CDR3 bases are TGTGCCAGCAGGGGGGGGGTCCAAAACACCGGGGAGCTGTTTTTT.

V is TRBV6-6 and J is TRBJ2-7; the D gene is possibly TRBD1 (5 bases). The CDR3 length is 16 residues. V shed 2 bases and J shed 2 bases, with 16 bases lying between them. In germline, CDR1 is MNHNY, CDR2 SVGAGI (reference sequence). The CDR3 sequence: CASSYPSGRATYEQYF. The DNA of the CDR3 is TGTGCCAGCAGTTACCCGTCGGGCAGGGCTACCTACGAGCAGTACTTC.

The chain joins TRBV4-3 to TRBJ1-2, with 7 positions matching TRBD1. Per germline, CDR1 LGHNA and CDR2 YSLEER. This CDR3 is 16 amino acids long. J gave up 6 bases and V 0 bases, and 10 bases lay outside the gene matches. The CDR3 sequence: CASSQDWNRGSHGYTF. In DNA, the CDR3 is TGCGCCAGCAGCCAAGATTGGAACAGGGGTTCTCATGGCTACACCTTC.

V and J are TRBV7-3 and TRBJ2-3, with 7 bases that match TRBD2. In germline, CDR1 is SGHTA, CDR2 FQGTGA. V lost 2 bases, J lost 3 bases, and 5 bases stayed unmatched. This CDR3 comprises 15 residues. CDR3 in amino acids: CASSLGLDQTDTQYF. Written as DNA, the CDR3 is TGTGCCAGCAGCTTAGGACTAGATCAGACAGATACGCAGTATTTT.